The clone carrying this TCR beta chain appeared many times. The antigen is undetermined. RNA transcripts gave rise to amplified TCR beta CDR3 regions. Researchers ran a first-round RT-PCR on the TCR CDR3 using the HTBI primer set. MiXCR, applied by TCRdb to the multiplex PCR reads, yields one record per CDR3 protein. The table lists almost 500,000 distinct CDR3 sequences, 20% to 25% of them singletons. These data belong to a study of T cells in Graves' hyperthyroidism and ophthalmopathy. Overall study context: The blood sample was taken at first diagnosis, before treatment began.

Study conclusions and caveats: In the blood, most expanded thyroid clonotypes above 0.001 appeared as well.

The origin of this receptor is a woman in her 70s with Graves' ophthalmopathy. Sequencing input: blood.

The CDR3 spells CAISGTSGTSGSDGQYF. The CDR3, as DNA: TGTGCCATCAGTGGAACTTCCGGGACTAGCGGGAGTGACGGGCAGTACTTC. The chain couples TRBV10-3 to TRBJ2-7; 14 bases map to TRBD2. Germline lookup yields CDR1 ENHRY and CDR2 SYGVKD. After removal of 4 bases from V and 9 bases from J, the junction contained 14 bases not matched to a gene. This CDR3 is 17 amino acids long.